One sample yielded the 12 T cell receptor beta chains listed below, sequenced in a study of beta chain features in type 1 diabetes. As every portion of the isolated RNA was reverse transcribed, the sequencing read expressed TCRB transcripts. Libraries were prepared by immunoSEQ multiplex PCR; TCRdb keeps only in-frame clonotypes and omits some of them. The sample consists of around 260,000 clones, 20% of them appearing once. Findings and limits, study-wide: In every one of the four CD4+ subsets, TCRB CDR3s were moderately but significantly shorter in Type 1 diabetes patients.

These receptors' targets are unknown. Sequenced sample: naive CD4+ T cells from blood. The receptors stem from a woman aged 40 to 50 with type 1 diabetes.

The chain recombines TRBV30 with TRBJ2-7; TRBD1 aligns across 7 bases. The CDR3 runs to 14 residues. Germline V CDR1 and CDR2: GTSNPN, SVGIG (reference sequence). Unmatched junction bases numbered 8, after V lost 2 bases and J lost 4 bases. The CDR3 coding sequence is TGTGCCTGGAGTTTAGGACAGGCGGCATACGAGCAGTACTTC. Residues: CAWSLGQAAYEQYF.

This clone was detected a few times. V and J are TRBV4-1 and TRBJ2-5; a possible D gene is TRBD1 (6 bases). V lost 3 bases to trimming and J lost 4 bases, with 15 bases between them. The CDR3 length is 15 residues. From germline, CDR1 is MGHRA and CDR2 YSYEKL. CDR3 nucleotide sequence: TGCGCCAGCAGCCAGGGGGCGAGAAGGGCAGAGACCCAGTACTTC. It yields the protein CASSQGARRAETQYF.

The chain is built from TRBV6-5 and TRBJ2-1; D is unclear. This CDR3 has 12 residues. The V end lost 5 bases, the J end lost 4 bases, and 6 bases lay between the germline ends. The germline V gene encodes CDR1 MNHEY and CDR2 SVGAGI. The CDR3 DNA is TGTGCCAGCAGTCCCACATACAATGAGCAGTTCTTC. Its protein is CASSPTYNEQFF.

This clone was seen a handful of times. The rearrangement joins TRBV6-1 to TRBJ2-1; 13 nucleotides match TRBD2. The CDR3 is 15 residues long. V shed 6 bases, J shed 4 bases, and the junction held 3 bases outside the gene matches. Per the germline V gene, CDR1 is MNHNS and CDR2 is SASEGT. In nucleotides, the CDR3 is TGTGCCAGCAGAGGACTAGCGGGGGCATACAATGAGCAGTTCTTC. As protein: CASRGLAGAYNEQFF.

This rearrangement joins TRBV7-3 to TRBJ2-1; 8 positions agree with TRBD2. CDR3 length: 12 amino acids. Germline CDR1 SGHTA, CDR2 FQGTGA. V shed 6 bases, J shed 9 bases, and the junction held 4 bases outside the gene matches. In DNA form, the CDR3 reads TGTGCCAGCAGGAGCGGGAGCACTGAGCAGTTCTTC. It codes for CASRSGSTEQFF.

The V and J genes are TRBV30 and TRBJ1-5, with 11 bases lining up with TRBD1. Germline V lookup: CDR1 GTSNPN, CDR2 SVGIG (reference sequence). This CDR3 is 15 amino acids long. The J segment lost 4 bases and the V segment lost 3 bases, leaving 5 bases of the junction unmatched. CDR3 protein: CAWSLGQGANQPQHF. CDR3 DNA sequence: TGTGCCTGGAGCCTAGGACAGGGGGCGAATCAGCCCCAGCATTTT.

V usage is TRBV28 and J usage is TRBJ2-3; TRBD2 aligns across 10 bases. Germline values: CDR1 MDHEN, CDR2 SYDVKM. V was pared by 4 bases and J by 2 bases, with 3 bases of the junction left unmatched. CDR3 length: 15 amino acids. As DNA, the CDR3 is TGTGCCAGCAGTTCAGCGGGGGGGCTCACAGATACGCAGTATTTT. This sequence encodes CASSSAGGLTDTQYF.

The chain uses TRBV5-1 and TRBJ2-3; a possible D gene is TRBD2 (6 bases). Trimming stripped 4 bases from V and 4 bases from J, with 10 bases between. The CDR3 is 13 residues long. Germline CDR1 is SGHRS and CDR2 is YFSETQ. The CDR3 sequence: CASSRLGADTQYF. The CDR3 DNA is TGCGCCAGCAGCCGACTAGGCGCAGATACGCAGTATTTT.

This chain joins TRBV7-9 and TRBJ2-5; 9 bases agree with TRBD1. Germline values: CDR1 SEHNR, CDR2 FQNEAQ (reference sequence). The CDR3 runs 14 residues. J lost 5 bases, V lost 4 bases, and 5 bases had no gene match. DNA of the CDR3: TGTGCCAGCAGCTCGGGGACAGGGATGGAGACCCAGTACTTC. Protein product: CASSSGTGMETQYF.

The chain couples TRBV10-3 to TRBJ1-1; D might be TRBD1 (5 bases). This CDR3 is 12 amino acids long. Trimming cost V 8 bases and J 4 bases, with 11 bases left between them. From germline, CDR1 is ENHRY and CDR2 SYGVKD. CDR3 in DNA: TGTGCCATCCTAGGGGAATCCACTGAAGCTTTCTTT. Its translation is CAILGESTEAFF.

This clone was observed a few times. The chain joins TRBV9 to TRBJ1-1; 8 bases match TRBD1. CDR1 and CDR2 (germline): SGDLS, YYNGEE. There are 14 residues in the CDR3. J lost 5 bases, V lost 3 bases, and 6 bases had no gene match. The CDR3 protein is CASSDRTGKTEAFF. The CDR3 nucleotides are TGTGCCAGCAGCGACCGGACAGGGAAAACTGAAGCTTTCTTT.

The CDR3 reads CASSPGSGANVLTF. For the CDR3, the DNA is TGTGCCAGCTCACCAGGGAGTGGGGCCAACGTCCTGACTTTC. This chain links TRBV18 with TRBJ2-6; TRBD2 might be the D (5 bases). V lost 2 bases to trimming and J lost 3 bases, with 5 bases between them. The germline V gene encodes CDR1 KGHSH and CDR2 LQKENI. The CDR3 is 14 residues long. Full variable domain (outside the CDR3, taken from reference TRBV18 and TRBJ2-6): NAGVMQNPRHLVRRRGQEARLRCSPMKGHSHVYWYRQLPEEGLKFMVYLQKENIIDESGMPKERFSAEFPKEGPSILRIQQVVRGDSAAYFCASSPGSGANVLTFGAGSRLTVL.